This is a list of T cell receptor beta chains from one sample in a study of cytomegalovirus exposure and HLA in healthy donors. Using immunoSEQ multiplex PCR, the repertoire was profiled, and TCRdb retains in-frame clones only, with some absent. The table lists about 55,000 clones, 90% of them singletons. The sequenced sample consisted of PBMCs. The receptors were sampled from a man aged 18 to 30 in good health and CMV-seronegative. CDR3s include the opening cysteine and the closing phenylalanine or tryptophan.

TRBV9,TRBJ2-1,CASSVEASYSNEQFF
TRBV7-3,TRBJ2-3,CASSLMALGLVPDTQYF
TRBV5-4,TRBJ1-2,CASSGGTASHNYGYTF
TRBV6-1,TRBJ1-2,CASSEEGSGAWGYTF
TRBV19,TRBJ2-1,CASSIGTFIYEQFF
TRBV5-1,TRBJ2-3,CASSLERLTDTQYF
TRBV6-1,TRBJ2-7,CASDRTGIHEQYF
TRBV19,TRBJ1-2,CASGSLDGYTF
TRBV6-5,TRBJ2-5,CASTPGGLETQYF
TRBV28,TRBJ2-3,CASSLRDWGTDTQYF
TRBV27,TRBJ2-2,CASSLFRQGSTGELFF
TRBV7-9,TRBJ1-4,CASSPGTGGREKLFF
TRBV7-3,TRBJ2-2,CASSSPFGGELFF
TRBV5-5,TRBJ2-2,CASSSRGGSNTGELFF
TRBV19,TRBJ2-1,CASSISSGSGNEQFF
TRBV5-1,TRBJ2-1,CASSLGSSYNEQFF
TRBV11-2,TRBJ2-2,CASSPRLDTGELFF
TRBV14,TRBJ2-7,CASSQASEASYEQYF
TRBV28,TRBJ2-3,CASSSQYTDTQYF
TRBV14,TRBJ2-5,CASNTLRDSKETQYF
TRBV14,TRBJ2-1,CASSPQGRLTLFF
TRBV5-4,TRBJ1-1,CASSLASSGWTEAFF
TRBV9,TRBJ2-5,CASSVGLAGAGETQYF
TRBV11-2,TRBJ2-1,CASSLAGIRGQAHNEQFF
TRBV7-2,TRBJ1-1,CASSPGTGFGAFF
TRBV15,TRBJ2-7,CATSGSRVAYEQYF
TRBV30,TRBJ2-5,CAWSVQGETQYF
TRBV6-5,TRBJ1-1,CASSPGGGTEAFF
TRBV27,TRBJ1-1,CASSPSGGLNTEAFF
TRBV7-2,TRBJ2-2,CASSRTGEITGELFF
TRBV13,TRBJ2-1,CASSQGQGNDNEQFF
TRBV28,TRBJ2-1,CASSVLAGAKNEQFF
TRBV6-6,TRBJ1-5,CASSLSGLGNQPQHF